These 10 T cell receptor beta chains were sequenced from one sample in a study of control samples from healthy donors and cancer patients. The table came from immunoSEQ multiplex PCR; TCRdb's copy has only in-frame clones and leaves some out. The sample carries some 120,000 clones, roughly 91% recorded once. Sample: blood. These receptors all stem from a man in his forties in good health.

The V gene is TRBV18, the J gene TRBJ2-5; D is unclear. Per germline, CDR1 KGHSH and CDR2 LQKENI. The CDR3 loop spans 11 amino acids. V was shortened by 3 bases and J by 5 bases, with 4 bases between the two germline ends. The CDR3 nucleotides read TGTGCCAGCTCACCGGCGGAGACCCAGTACTTC. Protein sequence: CASSPAETQYF. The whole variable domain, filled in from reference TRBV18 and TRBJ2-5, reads NAGVMQNPRHLVRRRGQEARLRCSPMKGHSHVYWYRQLPEEGLKFMVYLQKENIIDESGMPKERFSAEFPKEGPSILRIQQVVRGDSAAYFCASSPAETQYFGPGTRLLVL.

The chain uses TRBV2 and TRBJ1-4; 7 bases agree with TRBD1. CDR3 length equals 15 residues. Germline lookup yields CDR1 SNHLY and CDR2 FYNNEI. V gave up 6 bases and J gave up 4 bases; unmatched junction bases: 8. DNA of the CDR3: TGTGCCAGCAGCCTACAGGGGATTGGTAATGAAAAACTGTTTTTT. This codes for CASSLQGIGNEKLFF.

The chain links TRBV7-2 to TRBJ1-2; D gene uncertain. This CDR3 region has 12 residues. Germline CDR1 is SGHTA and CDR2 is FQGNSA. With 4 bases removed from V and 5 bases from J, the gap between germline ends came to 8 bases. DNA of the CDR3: TGTGCCAGCAGCTCAGGTCGATATGGCTACACCTTC. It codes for CASSSGRYGYTF. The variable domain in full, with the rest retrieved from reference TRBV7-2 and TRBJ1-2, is GAGVSQSPSNKVTEKGKDVELRCDPISGHTALYWYRQSLGQGLEFLIYFQGNSAPDKSGLPSDRFSAERTGGSVSTLTIQRTQQEDSAVYLCASSSGRYGYTFGSGTRLTVV.

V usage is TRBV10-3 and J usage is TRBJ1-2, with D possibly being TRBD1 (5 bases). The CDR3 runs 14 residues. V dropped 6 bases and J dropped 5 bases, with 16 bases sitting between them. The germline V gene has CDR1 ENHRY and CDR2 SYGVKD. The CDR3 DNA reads TGTGCCATCAGGCCCCGGGGCCCCGTTTATGGCTACACCTTC. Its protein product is CAIRPRGPVYGYTF.

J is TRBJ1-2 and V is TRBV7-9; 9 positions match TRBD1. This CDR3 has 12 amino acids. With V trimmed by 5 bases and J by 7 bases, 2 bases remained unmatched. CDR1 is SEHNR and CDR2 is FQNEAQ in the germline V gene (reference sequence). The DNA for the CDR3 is TGTGCCAGCAGCAAGACAGGGGGTGGCTACACCTTC. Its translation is CASSKTGGGYTF.

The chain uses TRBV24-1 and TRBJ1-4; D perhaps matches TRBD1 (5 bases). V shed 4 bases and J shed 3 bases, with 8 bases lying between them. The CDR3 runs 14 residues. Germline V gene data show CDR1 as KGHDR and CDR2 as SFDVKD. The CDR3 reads CATSEQGSNEKLFF. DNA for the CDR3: TGTGCCACCAGTGAGCAGGGTTCTAATGAAAAACTGTTTTTT.

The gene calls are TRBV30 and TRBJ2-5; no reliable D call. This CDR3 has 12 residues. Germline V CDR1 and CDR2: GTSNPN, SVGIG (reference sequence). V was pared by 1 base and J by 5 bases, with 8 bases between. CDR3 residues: CAWSAPPETQYF. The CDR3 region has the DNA TGTGCCTGGAGTGCTCCGCCCGAGACCCAGTACTTC.

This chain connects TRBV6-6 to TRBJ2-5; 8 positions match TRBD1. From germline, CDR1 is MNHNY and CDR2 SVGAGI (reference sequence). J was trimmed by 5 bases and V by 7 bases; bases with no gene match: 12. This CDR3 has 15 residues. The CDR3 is CASTQGHRGIETQYF. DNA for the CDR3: TGTGCCAGCACCCAGGGGCACAGGGGGATTGAGACCCAGTACTTC.

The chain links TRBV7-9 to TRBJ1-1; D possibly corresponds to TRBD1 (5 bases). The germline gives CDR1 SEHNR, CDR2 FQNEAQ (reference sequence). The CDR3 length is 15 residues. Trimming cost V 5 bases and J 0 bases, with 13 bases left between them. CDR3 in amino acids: CASSEQVSMNTEAFF. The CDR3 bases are TGTGCCAGCAGCGAACAGGTTAGCATGAACACTGAAGCTTTCTTT.

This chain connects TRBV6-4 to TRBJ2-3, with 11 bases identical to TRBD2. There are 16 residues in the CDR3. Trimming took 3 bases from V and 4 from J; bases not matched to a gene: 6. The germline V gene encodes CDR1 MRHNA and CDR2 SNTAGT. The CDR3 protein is CASSETLSGGADTQYF. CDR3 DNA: TGTGCCAGCAGTGAGACTCTTAGCGGGGGGGCAGATACGCAGTATTTT.